Detailed here is one TCR beta chain. The entry originates in a study of blood T cell repertoires in COVID-19. Study at large: Material from acute and convalescent COVID-19 was sourced from the United States, Italy and Spain. PBMCs, B-cell-depleted T cells, or T cells were the source of the cDNA or gDNA that made up the material.

Methods used by the authors: Amplified reference gene primers provided the basis for estimating nucleated cell counts. Assay: immunoSEQ multiplex PCR; the TCRdb copy retains only in-frame clones and omits some. The D gene and trimming were derived from the DNA, and the V and J assignments and clone size from that table. The repertoire holds 250,000 to 350,000 clones, with 85% to 90% as singletons. V dropped 5 bases and J dropped 0; count of bases not matched to a gene: 7. The CDR3 has 16 residues. The J gene is TRBJ1-5, the V gene TRBV23-1, with TRBD1 identical over 7 bases. TRBV23-1 is labeled an ORF, and its function is uncertain. The specimen was peripheral blood. The receptor's source is a man aged 25 to 40 with acute or convalescent COVID-19. The CDR3, as DNA: TGCGCCAGCAGTTCTCACACAGGGGTTAGCAATCAGCCCCAGCATTTT. Translating gives CASSSHTGVSNQPQHF.